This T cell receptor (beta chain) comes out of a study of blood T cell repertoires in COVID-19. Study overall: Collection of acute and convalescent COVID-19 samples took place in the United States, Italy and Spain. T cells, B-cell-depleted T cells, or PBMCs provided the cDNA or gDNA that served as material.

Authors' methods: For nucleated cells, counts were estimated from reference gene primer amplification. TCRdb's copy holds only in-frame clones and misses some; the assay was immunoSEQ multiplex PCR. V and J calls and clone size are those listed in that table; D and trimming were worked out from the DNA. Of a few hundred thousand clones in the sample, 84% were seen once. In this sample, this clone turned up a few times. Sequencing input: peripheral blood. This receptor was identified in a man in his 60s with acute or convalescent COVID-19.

The CDR3 here is CASRLYRLNTEAFF. The CDR3 DNA sequence: TGCGCCAGCAGGCTTTACAGGCTGAACACTGAAGCTTTCTTT. V gene TRBV5-1 combines with J gene TRBJ1-1, with TRBD1 as a possible D gene (5 bases). Trimming took 5 bases from V and 0 from J, leaving 11 bases between them. Germline V gives CDR1 SGHRS, CDR2 YFSETQ. This CDR3 spans 14 amino acids.